The 13 T cell receptor beta chains below all came from one sample that was sequenced in a study of identical twins. TCRdb reprocessed the 5' RACE reads via MiXCR and lists one record per CDR3 protein. The table has over 250,000 distinct CDR3 sequences, 8% to 9.5% seen once. This sample also appeared in a second study, on yellow fever vaccine responses in identical twins.

The sample taken for sequencing was CD8+ T cells sorted from blood. These receptors were collected from a young woman in good health.

There are a few counts of this clonotype. The chain employs TRBV4-1 and TRBJ2-7, with a tentative D call TRBD2 (5 bases). The CDR3 totals 13 residues. Trimming took off 6 bases at V and 3 bases at J, with 12 bases between the two ends. Germline CDR1 reads MGHRA; CDR2 reads YSYEKL. This CDR3 is CASSHGRDYEQYF. The CDR3 coding sequence is TGCGCCAGCAGTCACGGCCGGGACTACGAGCAGTACTTC.

This clonotype was seen a few times. The CDR3, as DNA: TGTGCCAGCAGCTTCGGGACCCCTGGGAAACTGTTTTTT. Protein sequence: CASSFGTPGKLFF. The chain joins TRBV5-6 to TRBJ1-4, with D possibly matching TRBD1 (5 bases). Germline V gene data show CDR1 as SGHDT and CDR2 as YYEEEE. This CDR3 comprises 13 residues. V dropped 2 bases and J dropped 11 bases, with 13 bases sitting between them.

CDR3 in DNA: TGCGCCAGCAGCCAAGACGGGGGGAGCACAGATACGCAGTATTTT. Translating it yields CASSQDGGSTDTQYF. This chain links TRBV4-3 with TRBJ2-3; 7 bases agree with TRBD2. This CDR3 contains 15 residues. Germline V gene sequence: CDR1 LGHNA, CDR2 YSLEER. J was trimmed by 0 bases and V by 0 bases; bases with no gene match: 0.

In this sample, this clonotype turned up many times. The gene calls are TRBV12-5 and TRBJ1-1, with D perhaps TRBD1 (5 bases). The CDR3 is made up of 14 amino acids. V was clipped by 4 bases and J by 4 bases, with 13 bases between them. Per germline, CDR1 LGHNT and CDR2 FRNRAP. This CDR3 reads CASGYGGGVTEAFF. The CDR3 region has the DNA TGTGCTAGTGGTTATGGGGGGGGTGTCACTGAAGCTTTCTTT.

This clonotype was counted at least ten times. The J gene is TRBJ2-2, the V gene TRBV4-3; D possibly corresponds to TRBD2 (5 bases). This CDR3 spans 16 amino acids. V dropped 0 bases and J dropped 0 bases, with 8 bases sitting between them. Germline lookup yields CDR1 LGHNA and CDR2 YSLEER. CDR3 sequence: CASSQDRGTNTGELFF. The DNA of the CDR3 is TGCGCCAGCAGCCAAGATCGAGGGACGAACACCGGGGAGCTGTTTTTT.

This clonotype was detected many times. The germline gene is not matched at one end of the junction; a read error may be the cause. For the CDR3, the DNA is TGTGCCACCAGCAGAGCCCAGGGGGTAGGGGTGAACACTGAAGTTTTCTTT. Its translation is CATSRAQGVGVNTEVFF. The chain carries TRBV15 and TRBJ1-1, with 7 bases that match TRBD1. CDR3 length: 17 residues. CDR1 and CDR2 (germline): LNHNV, YYDKDF (reference sequence).

This clonotype was detected a few times. The junction departs from germline at one end; a sequencing error may be responsible. This chain connects TRBV5-1 to TRBJ2-7, with 11 bases lining up with TRBD1. The germline CDR1 and CDR2 sequences are SGHRS and YFSETQ. CDR3 size: 14 residues. Here the CDR3 DNA reads TGCGCCAGCAGTTTGGGACAGGGGGAGCACGAGCAGTACTTC. It is translated as CASSLGQGEHEQYF. Together with reference TRBV5-1 and TRBJ2-7, the CDR3 gives the full variable domain: KAGVTQTPRYLIKTRGQQVTLSCSPISGHRSVSWYQQTPGQGLQFLFEYFSETQRNKGNFPGRFSGRQFSNSRSEMNVSTLELGDSALYLCASSLGQGEHEQYFGPGTRLTVT.

This clonotype was detected a few times. The chain links TRBV28 to TRBJ2-5; no firm D call. Per germline, CDR1 MDHEN and CDR2 SYDVKM. The CDR3 is made up of 14 amino acids. Trimming pared 4 bases from V and 3 bases from J, leaving 12 bases between. The CDR3: CASSYRPVKETQYF. CDR3 bases: TGTGCCAGCAGTTATCGGCCAGTCAAAGAGACCCAGTACTTC.

This clonotype has just a few counts. This chain joins TRBV27 and TRBJ2-7; 7 nucleotides align to TRBD1. Trimming cost V 5 bases and J 3 bases; bases outside gene matches: 7. The CDR3 consists of 14 residues. Germline V gene sequence: CDR1 MNHEY, CDR2 SMNVEV (reference sequence). The CDR3 DNA reads TGTGCCAGCAGTAGTTTCGGGGACAGCTACGAGCAGTACTTC. Residues: CASSSFGDSYEQYF.

This clonotype turned up a few times. This chain links TRBV15 with TRBJ2-1; D is ambiguous. Germline V lookup: CDR1 LNHNV, CDR2 YYDKDF (reference sequence). V was pared by 0 bases and J by 5 bases, with 14 bases between. The CDR3 has 16 amino acids. Here the CDR3 reads CATSRDNKGLNNEQFF. CDR3 nucleotide sequence: TGTGCCACCAGCAGAGATAACAAGGGTCTGAACAATGAGCAGTTCTTC.

The rearrangement joins TRBV29-1 to TRBJ2-2, with a possible D match to TRBD2 (6 bases). V was cut by 6 bases and J by 6 bases, with 14 bases left in between. CDR3 size: 13 residues. Germline V gives CDR1 SQVTM, CDR2 ANQGSEA. This CDR3 reads CSVGLSSSGELFF. In DNA, the CDR3 is TGCAGCGTGGGACTGTCTTCGTCCGGGGAGCTGTTTTTT.

This clonotype was observed a handful of times. The CDR3 spells CASSSEEAGANVLTF. The CDR3 bases are TGTGCCAGCAGCTCCGAAGAGGCTGGGGCCAACGTCCTGACTTTC. V and J are TRBV7-9 and TRBJ2-6; D is unclear. The CDR3 spans 15 residues. V was pared by 4 bases and J by 2 bases, with 9 bases between. The germline V gene encodes CDR1 SEHNR and CDR2 FQNEAQ (reference sequence).

The genes are TRBV7-2 and TRBJ2-7; a possible D gene is TRBD2 (6 bases). V lost 2 bases to trimming and J lost 4 bases, with 18 bases between them. Per germline, CDR1 SGHTA and CDR2 FQGNSA. The CDR3 runs 16 residues. In DNA, the CDR3 is TGTGCCAGCAGCTTATTCCTCGGCAGGGACTTGTACGAGCAGTACTTC. It yields the protein CASSLFLGRDLYEQYF.